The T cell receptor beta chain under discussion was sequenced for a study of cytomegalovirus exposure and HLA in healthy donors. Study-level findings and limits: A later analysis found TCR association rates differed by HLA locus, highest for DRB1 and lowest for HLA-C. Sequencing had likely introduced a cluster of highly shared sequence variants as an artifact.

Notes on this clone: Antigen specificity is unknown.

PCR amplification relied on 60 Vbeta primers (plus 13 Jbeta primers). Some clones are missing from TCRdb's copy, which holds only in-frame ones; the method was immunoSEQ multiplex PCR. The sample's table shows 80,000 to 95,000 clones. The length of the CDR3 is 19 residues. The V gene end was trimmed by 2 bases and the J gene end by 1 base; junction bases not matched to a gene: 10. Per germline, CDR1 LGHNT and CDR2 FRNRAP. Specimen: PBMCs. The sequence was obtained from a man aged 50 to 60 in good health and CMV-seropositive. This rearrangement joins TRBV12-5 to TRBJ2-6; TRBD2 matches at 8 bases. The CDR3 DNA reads TGTGCTAGTGGTTTGCTCCCGGGACTAGAGGGTTCTGGGGCCAACGTCCTGACTTTC. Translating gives CASGLLPGLEGSGANVLTF.